This T cell receptor (beta chain) originates from a study of blood T cell repertoires in COVID-19. Turning to the study itself: Sites across the United States, Italy and Spain contributed samples from acute and convalescent COVID-19.

Trimming removed 4 bases from V and 7 bases from J, with 10 bases in between. Germline assignment: CDR1 SGHTA and CDR2 FQGNSA. The CDR3 contains 12 residues. Only in-frame clones appear in the TCRdb table, and some are missing; sequencing was by immunoSEQ multiplex PCR. Here the sample spans some 76,000 clones, around nine tenths being singletons. V usage is TRBV7-2 and J usage is TRBJ1-2, with D tentatively TRBD1 (6 bases). Sequencing was performed on peripheral blood. This clonotype was sampled from a human donor in a cohort sampled during active COVID-19. CDR3 amino acids: CASSWDMPGYTF. The DNA for the CDR3 is TGTGCCAGCAGCTGGGACATGCCTGGCTACACCTTC. The full variable domain, with the rest looked up from reference TRBV7-2 and TRBJ1-2, is GAGVSQSPSNKVTEKGKDVELRCDPISGHTALYWYRQSLGQGLEFLIYFQGNSAPDKSGLPSDRFSAERTGGSVSTLTIQRTQQEDSAVYLCASSWDMPGYTFGSGTRLTVV.